This T cell receptor beta chain was recorded in a study of CD8 T cells in ankylosing spondylitis. Study-level findings and limits: What seemed typical of ankylosing spondylitis blood was a TCR beta motif built from under 10 highly homologous variants. Clones that were linked to disease were CD8+ and were relatively rare in peripheral blood. In synovial fluid and blood from reactive arthritis, some motif variants were previously reported. As reported, disease-linked clones showed significant enrichment in matched ankylosing spondylitis synovial fluid.

There are 17 residues in the CDR3. CDR1 is MGHRA, CDR2 YSYEKL, per germline. The germline V and J ends were trimmed by 2 bases and 3 bases, with 17 bases remaining between them. Quantitative 5'-RACE with molecular barcodes was used to make the TCR beta libraries. MiXCR was run by TCRdb on the 5' RACE reads, yielding one entry per CDR3 protein. This sample yields about 450,000 distinct CDR3 sequences, of which roughly a quarter are seen a single time; 0.75% to 0.9% belongs to the top ten. With regard to this clonotype: Its antigen is still unknown.

This receptor was identified in a male donor with ankylosing spondylitis. This chain joins TRBV4-1 and TRBJ1-3, with D possibly TRBD1 on 6 matching bases. The sequencing sample was made of blood, either unsorted or a sorted T cell fraction (not recorded which). Here the CDR3 reads CASSQSLSGDYGNTIYF. CDR3 bases: TGCGCCAGCAGCCAAAGCCTCTCAGGGGATTATGGAAACACCATATATTTT.